One sample yielded the 21 T cell receptor beta chains listed below, sequenced in a study of tumor and adjacent non-tumor tissue in lung cancer. The template was RNA from unsorted bulk tissue. The normal lung tissue was taken more than 3 cm from the tumor edge. A modified ARM-PCR protocol with three rounds of nested PCR amplified TCRbeta. TCRdb recomputed calls from the multiplex PCR reads with MiXCR, one row per CDR3 protein. The table lists approximately 80,000 distinct CDR3 sequences, about four fifths of them singletons, with about 54% in the top ten. The sequencing input was distant non-tumor lung tissue. The receptors here all came from a man aged 55 to 69 with non-small cell lung cancer.

This clonotype has more than one count but fewer than ten. A much larger clone lies one base from this, so it may be a read error. The chain has TRBV6-1 and TRBJ2-7, with 11 bases aligning to TRBD1. Trimming removed 2 bases from V and 5 bases from J; junction bases left unmatched: 5. Germline CDR1 and CDR2: MNHNS and SASEGT. The CDR3 length is 15 residues. The CDR3 sequence: CASSEPWTGGDEQYF. The CDR3, as DNA: TGTGCCAGCAGTGAACCCTGGACAGGGGGCGACGAGCAGTACTTC.

Notes on this clonotype: The conserved phenylalanine or tryptophan is not found at the CDR3 terminus, so this likely reflects a read error. It is unclear where the CDR3 begins or ends on the DNA, so no DNA is shown, and the CDR3 is as TCRdb lists it. The V and J genes are TRBV5-6 and TRBJ1-1; the D call TRBD1 from the table was never checked on the DNA. The germline V gene has CDR1 SGHDT and CDR2 YYEEEE. The CDR3 has 12 residues if both end residues are counted. The CDR3 spells CASSLMQGRAFL.

Concerning this clonotype: The germline gene is not matched at one end of the junction; a read error may be the cause. The J gene is TRBJ2-7, the V gene TRBV7-9, with D uncertain. The CDR3 consists of 13 residues. Germline V lookup: CDR1 SEHNR, CDR2 FQNEAQ (reference sequence). The CDR3 here is CANSPTPHYEQYF. The CDR3 DNA is TGTGCCAACAGCCCCACCCCCCACTACGAGCAGTACTTC.

A word on this clonotype: Germline and junction disagree at one end, which may indicate a read error. J is TRBJ1-5 and V is TRBV7-8; 8 nucleotides align to TRBD1. Germline V gives CDR1 SGHVS, CDR2 FQNEAQ. The CDR3 runs 15 residues. CDR3 nucleotide sequence: TGTGTCAGCAGCGTGGACAGGGTTAGCAATCGGCCCCAGCATTTT. Translating gives CVSSVDRVSNRPQHF.

As regards this clonotype: The junction shows a germline mismatch at one end, possibly a read error. V is TRBV11-2 and J is TRBJ2-7; D not resolved. CDR3 length: 14 residues. Germline V lookup: CDR1 SGHAT, CDR2 FQNNGV. The CDR3 loop is CVSSLGGSPYEQYF. The CDR3 region has the DNA TGTGTCAGCAGCTTAGGCGGAAGTCCCTACGAGCAGTACTTC.

This clonotype was seen at least ten times. This chain connects TRBV13 to TRBJ2-3; tentative D call: TRBD1 (5 bases). V shed 5 bases and J shed 2 bases, with 11 bases lying between them. Germline V gene sequence: CDR1 PRHDT, CDR2 FYEKMQ (reference sequence). This CDR3 region has 14 residues. CDR3 DNA sequence: TGTGCCAGCAGCCTCCAGGGCGCCACAGATACGCAGTATTTT. Translation gives CASSLQGATDTQYF.

The V gene is TRBV4-1, the J gene TRBJ2-7; TRBD1 or TRBD2 may be the D gene (7 bases each). CDR3 length: 13 amino acids. Germline CDR1 reads MGHRA; CDR2 reads YSYEKL. The V end lost 4 bases, the J end lost 12 bases, and 19 bases lay between the germline ends. The CDR3 DNA reads TGCGCCAGCAGCCGAGACAGGGACTACGTGCGGTACTTC. Its translation: CASSRDRDYVRYF.

The rearrangement links TRBV5-4 to TRBJ1-1; 7 bases are shared with TRBD1. This CDR3 has 17 amino acids. The germline CDR1 and CDR2 sequences are SGHNT and YYREEE (reference sequence). V shed 6 bases, J shed 7 bases, and the junction held 21 bases outside the gene matches. In DNA, the CDR3 is TGTGCCAGCATCGCCGGTCGACAGGGACAAGGCGACAATGAAGCTTTCTTT. It is translated as CASIAGRQGQGDNEAFF.

As regards this clonotype: This is likely a read error, given that the CDR3 carries no conserved phenylalanine or tryptophan at its end. The J gene is TRBJ2-4, the V gene TRBV7-9, with a tentative D call TRBD2 (6 bases). Germline assignment: CDR1 SEHNR and CDR2 FQNEAQ (reference sequence). This CDR3 is built from 17 residues. This CDR3 is CASSFGAGGDRKNIQYL. The CDR3 bases are TGTGCCAGTAGCTTCGGGGCTGGCGGGGACCGTAAAAACATTCAGTACTTA.

This clonotype was counted a single time. The germline gene is not matched at one end of the junction; a read error may be the cause. The chain combines TRBV7-9 with TRBJ1-1, with 11 nucleotides matching TRBD1. The length of the CDR3 is 15 residues. Looked up from germline, CDR1 is SEHNR and CDR2 is FQNEAQ (reference sequence). The CDR3 region is CASSIWDRGFLEAFF. The CDR3, as DNA: TGTGCCAGCAGCATATGGGACAGGGGGTTTCTCGAAGCTTTCTTC.

The chain is built from TRBV6-1 and TRBJ1-1; perhaps TRBD1 as D (5 bases). The CDR3 length is 14 residues. Trimming removed 8 bases at V and 4 bases at J, with 17 bases between. The germline V gene encodes CDR1 MNHNS and CDR2 SASEGT. The CDR3 coding sequence is TGTGCCAGCGGCTCCGAGGGGTCAGGCACTGAAGCTTTCTTT. Its translation is CASGSEGSGTEAFF.

This chain connects TRBV6-5 to TRBJ2-3; D call uncertain. Germline CDR1 reads MNHEY; CDR2 reads SVGAGI. V lost 8 bases and J 1 base, leaving 4 bases between the germline ends. This CDR3 comprises 11 residues. The CDR3 bases are TGTGCCAGCGCAGGCACAGATACGCAGTATTTT. It translates to CASAGTDTQYF.

V and J are TRBV12-3 or TRBV12-4 and TRBJ1-2; a possible D gene is TRBD1 (5 bases). This CDR3 has 16 residues. The V gene lost 0 bases and the J gene lost 0 bases, with 11 bases spanning the gap. This CDR3 reads CASSLARGRTNYGYTF. As DNA, the CDR3 is TGTGCCAGCAGTTTAGCGCGGGGCAGGACTAACTATGGCTACACCTTC.

Regarding this clonotype: A junction boundary mismatches the germline segment, possibly from a read error. The chain links TRBV20-1 to TRBJ2-2, with TRBD2 matching 10 bases. Germline-derived CDR1 and CDR2 are DFQATT and SNEGSKA (reference sequence). CDR3 length: 16 amino acids. In DNA, the CDR3 is TGCAGTGCTAGGGGGGCTAGCGGGGGATACACTGGGGAGCTGTTTTTT. Amino acids: CSARGASGGYTGELFF.

As to this clonotype: A junction end diverges from the germline sequence, so it may reflect a read error. The chain recombines TRBV29-1 with TRBJ2-3, with a weak D call TRBD2 (5 bases). CDR3 size: 13 residues. Germline CDR1 SQVTM, CDR2 ANQGSEA. CDR3 residues: CNGSGLYTDRQYF. CDR3 nucleotide sequence: TGCAACGGGTCAGGACTCTACACAGATAGGCAGTATTTT.

Turning to this clonotype: One end of the junction is discordant with germline, which a read error may explain. V is TRBV11-2 and J is TRBJ2-6; D assignment may be TRBD1 or TRBD2 (5 bases each). CDR3 size: 14 residues. CDR1 and CDR2 (germline): SGHAT, FQNNGV. CDR3 sequence (DNA): TGTGCCAGCAGTCCTACCTCTGGGACCAACTTCCTGGCTTTC. This gives the protein CASSPTSGTNFLAF.

This clonotype appeared a single time. Since no conserved phenylalanine or tryptophan closes the CDR3, a read error is the likely cause. The V and J genes are TRBV11-3 and TRBJ2-2, with D maybe TRBD2 (5 bases). Germline CDR1 and CDR2: SGHNT and YENEEA. This CDR3 has 18 residues. In nucleotides, the CDR3 is TGTGACAGCAGCTCCCGGGGAGCGGTAGGATACAGAGCCGGGGAGCTGTTTCTT. It is translated as CDSSSRGAVGYRAGELFL.

Details on this clonotype: At one end, the junction sequence differs from germline, possibly due to a read error. This chain connects TRBV28 to TRBJ1-2; D is unresolved. Germline CDR1 MDHEN, CDR2 SYDVKM. There are 13 residues in the CDR3. This CDR3 reads CASNPGWVYVYTF. The DNA for the CDR3 is TGTGCCAGCAACCCGGGTTGGGTCTATGTCTACACCTTC.

Points on this clonotype: The CDR3 carries no conserved terminal phenylalanine or tryptophan, so it likely arises from a read error. The gene calls are TRBV12-3 or TRBV12-4 and TRBJ1-1, with D tentatively TRBD1 (6 bases). The CDR3 spans 15 residues. Here the CDR3 DNA reads TGTGCCAGCAGTTTCCCAGGGGTACTGAACATTGAAGCTTTCTCT. It codes for CASSFPGVLNIEAFS.

This clonotype was seen more than once but under ten times. This may come from a read error, since a much larger clone is one base off. CDR3 sequence reads: CASSERTGSNEQFF. CDR3 in DNA: TGCGCCAGCAGTGAGAGGACAGGGAGCAATGAGCAGTTCTTC. The rearrangement links TRBV10-1 to TRBJ2-1, with TRBD1 matching 8 bases. V shed 2 bases, J shed 6 bases, and the junction held 3 bases outside the gene matches. Per the germline V gene, CDR1 is WNHNN and CDR2 is SYGVQD (reference sequence). This CDR3 region has 14 residues.

In its sample, this clonotype was seen a few times. The J gene is TRBJ2-1, the V gene TRBV20-1, with TRBD2 matching over 14 bases. The CDR3 has 15 residues. Trimming took 4 bases from V and 7 from J; bases not matched to a gene: 6. Germline V gene lookup returns CDR1 DFQATT and CDR2 SNEGSKA (reference sequence). The DNA for the CDR3 is TGCAGTGCTAACCAGACTAGCGGGAGGGCTAATGAGCAGTTCTTC. As protein: CSANQTSGRANEQFF.